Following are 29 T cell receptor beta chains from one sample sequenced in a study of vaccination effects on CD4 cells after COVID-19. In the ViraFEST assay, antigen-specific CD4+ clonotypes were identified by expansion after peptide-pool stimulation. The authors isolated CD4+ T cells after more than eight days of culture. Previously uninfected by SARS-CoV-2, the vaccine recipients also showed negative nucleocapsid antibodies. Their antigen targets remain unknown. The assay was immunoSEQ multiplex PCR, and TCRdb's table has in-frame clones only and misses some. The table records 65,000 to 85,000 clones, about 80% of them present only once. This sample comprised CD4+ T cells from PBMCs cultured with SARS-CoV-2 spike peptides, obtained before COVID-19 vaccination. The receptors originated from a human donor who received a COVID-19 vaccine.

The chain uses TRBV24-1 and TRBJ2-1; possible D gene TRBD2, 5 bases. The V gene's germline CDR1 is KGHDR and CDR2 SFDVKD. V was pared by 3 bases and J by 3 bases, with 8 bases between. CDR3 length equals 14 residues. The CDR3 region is CATSDPRDYNEQFF. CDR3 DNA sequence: TGTGCCACCAGTGATCCACGGGACTACAATGAGCAGTTCTTC.

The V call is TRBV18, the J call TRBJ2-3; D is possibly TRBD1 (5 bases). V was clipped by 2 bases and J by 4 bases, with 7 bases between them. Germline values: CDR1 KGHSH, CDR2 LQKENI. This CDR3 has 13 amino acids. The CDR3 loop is CASSPGASDTQYF. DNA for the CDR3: TGTGCCAGCTCACCAGGGGCCTCAGATACGCAGTATTTT.

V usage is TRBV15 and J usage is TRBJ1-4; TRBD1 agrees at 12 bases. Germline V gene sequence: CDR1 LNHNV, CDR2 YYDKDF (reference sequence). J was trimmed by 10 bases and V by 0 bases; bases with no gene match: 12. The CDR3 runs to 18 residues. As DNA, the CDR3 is TGTGCCACCAGCAGAGATCGGGGGGGACAGGGGGCGCCTGTAAAACTGTTTTTT. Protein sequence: CATSRDRGGQGAPVKLFF.

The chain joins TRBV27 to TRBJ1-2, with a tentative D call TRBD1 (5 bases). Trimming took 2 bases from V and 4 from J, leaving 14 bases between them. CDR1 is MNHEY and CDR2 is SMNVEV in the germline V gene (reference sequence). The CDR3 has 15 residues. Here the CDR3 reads CASSLVPGQRYGYTF. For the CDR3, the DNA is TGTGCCAGCAGTTTAGTCCCCGGACAACGCTATGGCTACACCTTC.

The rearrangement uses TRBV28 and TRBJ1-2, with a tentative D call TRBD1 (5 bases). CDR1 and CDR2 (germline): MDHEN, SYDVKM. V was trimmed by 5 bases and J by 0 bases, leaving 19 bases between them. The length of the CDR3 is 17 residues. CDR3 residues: CASSPPGTVAANYGYTF. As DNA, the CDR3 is TGTGCCAGCAGTCCTCCCGGGACGGTCGCAGCTAACTATGGCTACACCTTC.

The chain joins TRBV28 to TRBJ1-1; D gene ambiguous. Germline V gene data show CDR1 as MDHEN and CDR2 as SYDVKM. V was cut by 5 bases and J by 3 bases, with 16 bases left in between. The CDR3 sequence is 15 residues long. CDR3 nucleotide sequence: TGTGCCAGCAGTCGCCCGTCCCGTGGGTACACTGAAGCTTTCTTT. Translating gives CASSRPSRGYTEAFF.

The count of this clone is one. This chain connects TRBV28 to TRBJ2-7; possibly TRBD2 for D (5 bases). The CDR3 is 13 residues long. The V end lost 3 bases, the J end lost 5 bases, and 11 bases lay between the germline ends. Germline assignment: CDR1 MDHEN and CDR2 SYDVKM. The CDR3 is CASSLVGSDEQYV. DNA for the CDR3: TGTGCCAGCAGTTTGGTGGGGAGCGACGAGCAGTACGTC.

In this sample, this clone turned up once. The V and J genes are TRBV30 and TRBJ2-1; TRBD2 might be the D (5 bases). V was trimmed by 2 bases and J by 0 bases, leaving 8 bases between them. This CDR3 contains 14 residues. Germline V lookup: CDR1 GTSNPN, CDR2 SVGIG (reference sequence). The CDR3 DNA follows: TGTGCCTGGAGTACGGACTCCTCCTACAATGAGCAGTTCTTC. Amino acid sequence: CAWSTDSSYNEQFF. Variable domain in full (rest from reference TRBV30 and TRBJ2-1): SQTIHQWPATLVQPVGSPLSLECTVEGTSNPNLYWYRQAAGRGLQLLFYSVGIGQISSEVPQNLSASRPQDRQFILSSKKLLLSDSGFYLCAWSTDSSYNEQFFGPGTRLTVL.

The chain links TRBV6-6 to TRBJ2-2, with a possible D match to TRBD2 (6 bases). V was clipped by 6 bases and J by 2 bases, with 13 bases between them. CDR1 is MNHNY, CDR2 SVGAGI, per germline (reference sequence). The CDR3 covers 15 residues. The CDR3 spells CASRFAGLNTGELFF. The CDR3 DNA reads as TGTGCCAGCAGGTTCGCGGGACTTAACACCGGGGAGCTGTTTTTT.

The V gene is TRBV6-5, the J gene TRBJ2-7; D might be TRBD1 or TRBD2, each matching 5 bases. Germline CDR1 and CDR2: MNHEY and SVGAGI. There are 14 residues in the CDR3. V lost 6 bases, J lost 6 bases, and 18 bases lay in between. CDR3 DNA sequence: TGTGCCAGCAGCCCAGGTGGGGGATGGGCCGAGCAGTACGTC. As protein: CASSPGGGWAEQYV.

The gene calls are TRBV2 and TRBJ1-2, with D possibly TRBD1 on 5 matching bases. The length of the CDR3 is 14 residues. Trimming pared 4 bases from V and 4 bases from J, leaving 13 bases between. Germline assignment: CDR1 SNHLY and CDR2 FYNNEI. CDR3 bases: TGTGCCAGCAGTGTTCAGGGTATGGGCTATGGCTACACCTTC. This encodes CASSVQGMGYGYTF.

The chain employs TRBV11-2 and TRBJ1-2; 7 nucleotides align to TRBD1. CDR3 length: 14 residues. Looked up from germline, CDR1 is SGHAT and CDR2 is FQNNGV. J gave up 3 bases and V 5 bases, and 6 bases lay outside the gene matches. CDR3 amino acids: CASSLGQAYYGYTF. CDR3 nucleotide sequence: TGTGCCAGCAGCCTTGGACAGGCCTACTATGGCTACACCTTC.

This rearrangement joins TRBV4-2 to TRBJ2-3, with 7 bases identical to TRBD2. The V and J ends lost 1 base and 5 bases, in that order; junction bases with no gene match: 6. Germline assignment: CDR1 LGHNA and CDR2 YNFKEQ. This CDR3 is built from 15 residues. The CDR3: CASSQGAGSVDTQYF. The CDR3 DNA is TGTGCCAGCAGCCAAGGAGCGGGGTCGGTAGATACGCAGTATTTT.

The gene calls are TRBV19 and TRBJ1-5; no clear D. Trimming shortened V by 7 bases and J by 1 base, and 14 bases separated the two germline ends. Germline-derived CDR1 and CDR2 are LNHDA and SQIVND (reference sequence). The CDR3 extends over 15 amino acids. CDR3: CASILSQRSNQPQHF. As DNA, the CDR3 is TGTGCCAGTATTTTATCCCAGAGGAGCAATCAGCCCCAGCATTTT.

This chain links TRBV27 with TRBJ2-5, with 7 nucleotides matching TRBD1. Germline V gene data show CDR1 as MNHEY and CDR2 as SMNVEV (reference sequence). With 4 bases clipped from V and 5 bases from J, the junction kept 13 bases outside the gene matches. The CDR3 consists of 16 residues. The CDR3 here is CASSSGSHTTGETQYF. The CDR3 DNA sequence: TGTGCCAGCAGTTCTGGGTCCCACACGACAGGGGAGACCCAGTACTTC.

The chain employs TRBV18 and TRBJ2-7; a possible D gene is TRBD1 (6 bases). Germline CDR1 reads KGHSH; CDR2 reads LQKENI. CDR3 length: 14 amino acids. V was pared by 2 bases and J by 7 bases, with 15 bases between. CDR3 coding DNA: TGTGCCAGCTCACCATCGCAGGGGCAGGTGGAGCAGTACGTC. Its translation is CASSPSQGQVEQYV.

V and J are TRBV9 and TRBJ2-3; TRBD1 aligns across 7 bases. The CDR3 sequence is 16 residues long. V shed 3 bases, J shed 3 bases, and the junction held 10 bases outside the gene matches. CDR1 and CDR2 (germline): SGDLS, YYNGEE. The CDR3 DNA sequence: TGTGCCAGCAGCGACCGACAGGGAATGTGGACAGATACGCAGTATTTT. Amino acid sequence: CASSDRQGMWTDTQYF. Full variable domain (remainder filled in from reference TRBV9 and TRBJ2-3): DSGVTQTPKHLITATGQRVTLRCSPRSGDLSVYWYQQSLDQGLQFLIQYYNGEERAKGNILERFSAQQFPDLHSELNLSSLELGDSALYFCASSDRQGMWTDTQYFGPGTRLTVL.

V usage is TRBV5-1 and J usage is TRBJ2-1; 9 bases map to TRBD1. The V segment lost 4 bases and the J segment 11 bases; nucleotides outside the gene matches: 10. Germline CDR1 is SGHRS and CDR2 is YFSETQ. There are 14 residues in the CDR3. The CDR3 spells CASSAGTGFTKQFF. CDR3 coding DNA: TGCGCCAGCAGCGCCGGGACAGGGTTTACTAAGCAGTTCTTC.

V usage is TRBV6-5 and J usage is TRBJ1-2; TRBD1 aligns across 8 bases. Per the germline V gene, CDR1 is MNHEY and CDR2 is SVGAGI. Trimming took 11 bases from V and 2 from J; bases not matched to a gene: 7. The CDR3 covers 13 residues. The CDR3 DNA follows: TGTGCCGCCCAACAGGGGGTCAACTATGGCTACACCTTC. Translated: CAAQQGVNYGYTF.

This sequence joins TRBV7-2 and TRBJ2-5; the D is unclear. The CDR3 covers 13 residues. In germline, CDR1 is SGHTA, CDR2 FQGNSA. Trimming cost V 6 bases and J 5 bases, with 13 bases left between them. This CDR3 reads CASRSTGFETQYF. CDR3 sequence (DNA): TGTGCCAGCAGATCCACCGGGTTCGAGACCCAGTACTTC.

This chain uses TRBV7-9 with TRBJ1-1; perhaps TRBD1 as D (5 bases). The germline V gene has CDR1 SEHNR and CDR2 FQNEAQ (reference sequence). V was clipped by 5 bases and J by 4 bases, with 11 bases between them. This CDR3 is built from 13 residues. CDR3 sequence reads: CASSPVGVTEAFF. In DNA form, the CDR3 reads TGTGCCAGCAGCCCCGTGGGGGTCACTGAAGCTTTCTTT. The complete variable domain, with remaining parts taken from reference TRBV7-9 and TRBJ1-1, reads DTGVSQNPRHKITKRGQNVTFRCDPISEHNRLYWYRQTLGQGPEFLTYFQNEAQLEKSRLLSDRFSAERPKGSFSTLEIQRTEQGDSAMYLCASSPVGVTEAFFGQGTRLTVV.

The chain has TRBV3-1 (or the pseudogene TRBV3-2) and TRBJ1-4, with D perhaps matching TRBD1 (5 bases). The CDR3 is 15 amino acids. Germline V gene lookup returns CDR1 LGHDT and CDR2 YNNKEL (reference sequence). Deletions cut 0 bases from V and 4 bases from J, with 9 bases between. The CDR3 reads CASSQEAGRNEKLFF. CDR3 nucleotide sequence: TGTGCCAGCAGCCAAGAGGCAGGGCGTAATGAAAAACTGTTTTTT.

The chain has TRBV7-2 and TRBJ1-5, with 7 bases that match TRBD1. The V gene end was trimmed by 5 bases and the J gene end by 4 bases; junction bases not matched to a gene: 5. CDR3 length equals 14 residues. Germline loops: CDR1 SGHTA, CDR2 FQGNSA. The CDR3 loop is CASSQKTGNQPQHF. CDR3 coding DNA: TGTGCCAGCAGCCAAAAGACAGGGAATCAGCCCCAGCATTTT.

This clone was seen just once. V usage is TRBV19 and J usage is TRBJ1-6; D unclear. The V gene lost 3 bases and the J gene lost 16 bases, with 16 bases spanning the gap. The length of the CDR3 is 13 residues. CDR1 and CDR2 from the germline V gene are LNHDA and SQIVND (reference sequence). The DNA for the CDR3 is TGTGCCAGTAGTATTTCAAGGGAAGTCGGGCTCCACTTT. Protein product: CASSISREVGLHF.

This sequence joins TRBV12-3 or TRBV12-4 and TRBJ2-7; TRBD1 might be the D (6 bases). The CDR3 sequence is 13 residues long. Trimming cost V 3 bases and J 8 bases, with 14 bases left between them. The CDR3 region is CASSLSGTSKQYV. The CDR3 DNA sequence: TGTGCCAGCAGTTTGTCAGGGACATCCAAGCAGTACGTC.

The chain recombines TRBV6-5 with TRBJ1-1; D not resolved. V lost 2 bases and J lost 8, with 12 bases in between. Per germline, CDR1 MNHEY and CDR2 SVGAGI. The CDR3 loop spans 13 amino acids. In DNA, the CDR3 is TGTGCCAGCAGTTACGTACAGACGGGGGAAGCTTTCTTT. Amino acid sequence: CASSYVQTGEAFF.

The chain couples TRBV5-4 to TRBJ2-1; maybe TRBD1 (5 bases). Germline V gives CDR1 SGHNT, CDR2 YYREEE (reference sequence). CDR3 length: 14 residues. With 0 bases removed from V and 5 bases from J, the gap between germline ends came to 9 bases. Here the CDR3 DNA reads TGTGCCAGCAGCTTGGGGACAACAGACAATGAGCAGTTCTTC. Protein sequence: CASSLGTTDNEQFF.

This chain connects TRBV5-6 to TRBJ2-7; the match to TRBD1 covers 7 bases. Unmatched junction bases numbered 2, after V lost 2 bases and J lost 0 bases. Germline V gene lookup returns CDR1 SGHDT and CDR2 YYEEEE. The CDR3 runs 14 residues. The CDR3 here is CASSLGTVSYEQYV. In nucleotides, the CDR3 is TGTGCCAGCAGCTTAGGGACAGTCTCCTACGAGCAGTACGTC.

CDR3 in DNA: TGTGCCAGCGGGGGCGGGGGGAGCTACGAGCAGTACGTC. Amino acids: CASGGGGSYEQYV. V usage is TRBV6-6 and J usage is TRBJ2-7, with TRBD2 matching over 8 bases. The length of the CDR3 is 13 residues. The germline V gene encodes CDR1 MNHNY and CDR2 SVGAGI (reference sequence). Germline trimming cut 8 bases from V and 3 bases from J; bases unmatched to any gene: 6.